This TCR beta chain was captured in a study of blood T cell repertoires in COVID-19. Study at large: The samples span acute and convalescent COVID-19 from the United States, Italy and Spain. The cDNA or gDNA used as material had been derived from T cells, B-cell-depleted T cells, or PBMCs.

Original processing notes: Estimated nucleated cell counts came from reference gene primer amplification. Method: immunoSEQ multiplex PCR; TCRdb's copy keeps in-frame clones and lacks some. Clonal size and the V and J genes are those of that table, whereas D and trimming came from the DNA. In the table there are roughly 230,000 clones, about 83% of which are singletons. This clone turned up a few times. Sequenced input: peripheral blood. This TCR came from a man aged 35-49 years with active or convalescent COVID-19.

CDR3 sequence reads: CASTRTSADTQYF. The DNA of the CDR3 is TGTGCCAGCACCCGGACTAGCGCAGATACGCAGTATTTT. This chain connects TRBV27 to TRBJ2-3; 9 bases align to TRBD2. CDR3 length equals 13 residues. The germline V gene has CDR1 MNHEY and CDR2 SMNVEV (reference sequence). V dropped 7 bases and J dropped 4; count of bases not matched to a gene: 3.